These T cell receptor beta chains were read from a single sample in a study of T cell responses to AZD1222 COVID-19 vaccine. Some clones are missing from TCRdb's copy, which holds only in-frame ones; the method was immunoSEQ multiplex PCR. The table has 150,000 to 200,000 clones, 85% to 90% seen once. Sequences were derived from peripheral blood, sampled on day 0 of AZD1222 vaccination. Source of these receptors: an adult in good health. The CDR3 runs from the conserved cysteine through the conserved F or W. A D gene is named only where the DNA matches it firmly. Where a row states a size, it is once, few, many or the class of an expanded clone; other rows omit it.

J	V	size	D	DNA	CDR3
TRBJ2-2	TRBV28	-	TRBD1	TGTGCCAGCAGTCACGGACAGGGCATGGACACCGGGGAGCTGTTTTTT	CASSHGQGMDTGELFF
TRBJ2-3	TRBV14	-	TRBD1	TGTGCCAGCAGCCAAGATCGGCCGACAGGGGCCTTCCTTCGGTTCACAGATACGCAGTATTTT	CASSQDRPTGAFLRFTDTQYF
TRBJ1-5	TRBV4-2	-	-	TGTGCCAGCAGCCAAGACCAGGGCAATCAGCCCCAGCATTTT	CASSQDQGNQPQHF
TRBJ2-2	TRBV5-1	-	-	TGCGCCAGCAGCACACCCAGGGGCCGGGCCGGGGAGCTGTTTTTT	CASSTPRGRAGELFF
TRBJ1-1	TRBV12-3/TRBV12-4	once	TRBD1	TGTGCCAGCATACTAGGGACAGGGGAAGCTTTCTTT	CASILGTGEAFF
TRBJ2-3	TRBV12-5	-	TRBD1	TGTGCTAGTGGTTTGGCCAGGGGGTGGGTGGATACGCAGTATTTT	CASGLARGWVDTQYF
TRBJ1-6	TRBV9	-	-	TGTGCCAGCAGCCCGCGACAGGATAATTCACCCCTCCACTTT	CASSPRQDNSPLHF
TRBJ2-3	TRBV7-8	-	-	TGTGCCAGCAGCCGCAGACAGGTTAATCATACGCAGTATTTT	CASSRRQVNHTQYF
TRBJ2-7	TRBV10-1	-	-	TGCGCCAGCGGCGGGACGGGACCCTACGAGCAGTACTTC	CASGGTGPYEQYF
TRBJ2-2	TRBV9	-	-	TGTGCCAGCAGCGTACTAACAGGGATTTACACCGGGGAGCTGTTTTTT	CASSVLTGIYTGELFF
TRBJ2-7	TRBV9	-	TRBD2	TGTGCCAGCAGCGTAGGGGTCGGGAGGGCCCACGAGCAGTACTTC	CASSVGVGRAHEQYF
TRBJ2-1	TRBV9	-	TRBD1	TGTGCCAGCAGCGGGTCGGGACAGGGGCCGTACAATGAGCAGTTCTTC	CASSGSGQGPYNEQFF
TRBJ2-1	TRBV29-1	-	TRBD2	TGCAGCGTTGCGGAGCGGGAGGCGAATGAGCAGTTCTTC	CSVAEREANEQFF
TRBJ1-6	TRBV11-2	-	-	TGTGCCAGCAGCTTAGGATGGGTTTCACCCCTCCACTTT	CASSLGWVSPLHF
TRBJ1-3	TRBV2	-	TRBD1	TGTGCCAGCTTCGGTAAGGGGGCGGCTGGAAACACCATATATTTT	CASFGKGAAGNTIYF
TRBJ2-7	TRBV5-1	-	TRBD2	TGCGCCAGCAGCTTGGGTCGCGGGAGGGCCTACGAGCAGTACTTC	CASSLGRGRAYEQYF
TRBJ2-1	TRBV7-9	-	-	TGTGCCAGCTCCATCCTTGGCTACAATGAGCAGTTCTTC	CASSILGYNEQFF
TRBJ2-7	TRBV18	-	-	TGTGCCAGCTCACCAATAACACCATACGAGCAGTACTTC	CASSPITPYEQYF
TRBJ1-4	TRBV5-1	-	TRBD1	TGCGCCAGCAGCCTCGGGACAGGGAATACGAATGAAAAACTGTTTTTT	CASSLGTGNTNEKLFF
TRBJ2-7	TRBV20-1	-	-	TGCAGTGCTAGTTTAGCAGGACGCTACGAGCAGTACTTC	CSASLAGRYEQYF
TRBJ1-1	TRBV7-6	-	-	TGTGCCAGCAGCTTACGGGGTATGAACACTGAAGCTTTCTTT	CASSLRGMNTEAFF
TRBJ2-7	TRBV11-3	-	-	TGTGCCAGCAGCTTAGATTTTAGGCGGGGGGACAGGTCCTACGAGCAGTACTTC	CASSLDFRRGDRSYEQYF
TRBJ2-3	TRBV7-3	-	-	TGTGCCAGCAGCTTTGGCACCACAGATACGCAGTATTTT	CASSFGTTDTQYF
TRBJ2-7	TRBV10-1	-	-	TGCGCCAGCAGCCCGGCGGCCGAGCCGGGCTCCGAGCAGTACTTC	CASSPAAEPGSEQYF
TRBJ2-7	TRBV25-1	-	-	TGTGCCAGCAGTCCTGGACTTTCCTACGAGCAGTACTTC	CASSPGLSYEQYF
TRBJ2-1	TRBV3-1/TRBV3-2	-	-	TGTGCCAGCAGCCGGGGACATGGAGGGGGATCCTACAATGAGCAGTTCTTC	CASSRGHGGGSYNEQFF
TRBJ2-2	TRBV10-3	-	TRBD2	TGTGCCATCAGTGAGGGACTAGCGAGTACCGGGGAGCTGTTTTTT	CAISEGLASTGELFF
TRBJ1-1	TRBV9	-	-	TGTGCCAGCAGCCGTATAGGGGACGAGACTGAAGCTTTCTTT	CASSRIGDETEAFF
TRBJ1-1	TRBV20-1	few	-	TGCAGTGCTAGAAGGGACATTGAAGCTTTCTTT	CSARRDIEAFF
TRBJ2-7	TRBV25-1	many	TRBD1	TGTGCCAGCAGGCCGACAGGGTGGGACGAGCAGTACTTC	CASRPTGWDEQYF
TRBJ2-7	TRBV30	once	-	TGTGCCTGGTCCATCTCCGGGACCTTCGTCTACGAGCAGTACTTC	CAWSISGTFVYEQYF
TRBJ1-1	TRBV11-2	-	-	TGTGCCAGCAGCTTATTCCGGCGGCCGAACACTGAAGCTTTCTTT	CASSLFRRPNTEAFF
TRBJ1-1	TRBV19	-	-	TGTGCCAGTAGTATAGGACCGGGAATAGAAGCTTTCTTT	CASSIGPGIEAFF
TRBJ2-5	TRBV28	-	-	TGTGCCAGCAGCCCCTCTCTGGTGGAGACCCAGTACTTC	CASSPSLVETQYF
TRBJ2-2	TRBV19	-	TRBD2	TGTGCCAGTAGCACAGCGGGAGAGGGGGAGCTGTTTTTT	CASSTAGEGELFF
TRBJ1-1	TRBV3-1/TRBV3-2	few	-	TGTGCCAGCAGCCAAGTGGGGGCGCGGACTGAAGCTTTCTTT	CASSQVGARTEAFF
TRBJ1-5	TRBV5-1	-	-	TGCGCCAGCAGCTTGTCAGGGAACCCCAATCAGCCCCAGCATTTT	CASSLSGNPNQPQHF
TRBJ2-2	TRBV25-1	-	-	TGTGCCAGCAGTGACACGGGAAAGGGGTCCGGGGAGCTGTTTTTT	CASSDTGKGSGELFF
TRBJ1-1	TRBV28	-	-	TGTGCCAGCAGCCTCAGTGATTACACTGAAGCTTTCTTT	CASSLSDYTEAFF
TRBJ1-5	TRBV19	-	-	TGTGCCAGTAGTCCCCGCAGGGAAAGCAATCAGCCCCAGCATTTT	CASSPRRESNQPQHF
TRBJ1-1	TRBV19	once	-	TGTGCCAGTAGTATCTACCGGGACACTGAAGCTTTCTTT	CASSIYRDTEAFF
TRBJ1-2	TRBV18	-	TRBD1	TGTGCCAGCTCACCAAGGACAGGTCGGGGCTATGGCTACACCTTC	CASSPRTGRGYGYTF
TRBJ2-5	TRBV12-3/TRBV12-4	once	-	TGTGCCAGCAAATACCAAGAGACCCAGTACTTC	CASKYQETQYF
TRBJ2-1	TRBV5-1	-	-	TGCGCCAGCAGCTTGGCCGTGGCAGGTAACAATGAGCAGTTCTTC	CASSLAVAGNNEQFF
TRBJ1-2	TRBV24-1	-	-	TGTGCCACCAGTGATTTCGGAGGGAACTATGGCTACACCTTC	CATSDFGGNYGYTF
TRBJ1-3	TRBV5-6	-	-	TGTGCCAGCAGCTTGGGTTTCGGACAGATATCCTCTGGAAACACCATATATTTT	CASSLGFGQISSGNTIYF
TRBJ1-5	TRBV29-1	-	-	TGCAGCGTTGCACCGGGACTTAATCAGCCCCAGCATTTT	CSVAPGLNQPQHF
TRBJ1-1	TRBV5-5	-	TRBD1	TGTGCCAGCAGGGGACAGGACGGGCGAGGCACTGAAGCTTTCTTT	CASRGQDGRGTEAFF
TRBJ1-6	TRBV7-8	few	-	TGTGCCAGCACCCAGGAGGTGTCTCTCAATTCACCCCTCCACTTT	CASTQEVSLNSPLHF
TRBJ2-7	TRBV6-5	-	-	TGTGCCAGCAGCCAGACAGATTTCTACGAGCAGTACTTC	CASSQTDFYEQYF